The 27 T cell receptor beta chains given below trace back to one sample, sequenced in a study of blood T cell repertoires in COVID-19 (dated by TCRdb to 2018 to 2020). The receptor library was made with the immunoSEQ multiplex PCR assay. The table comes from immuneACCESS by way of TCRdb, which keeps in-frame sequences with V and J called. Part of the clones is missing from these tables; in studies checked, under half for an unresolved V gene and the rest for unknown reasons. A total of approximately 150,000 clones appear in this sample, 85% to 90% of them only once. In total, the top ten clones hold 35% to 40% of the sample. The source material was peripheral blood. The receptor source for this set is a man between 45 and 60 years old who had recovered from COVID-19.

The chain uses TRBV5-4 and TRBJ1-1; weak D call: TRBD1 (6 bases). This CDR3 is 11 amino acids long. V lost 5 bases, J lost 5 bases, and 7 bases lay in between. CDR1 is SGHNT, CDR2 YYREEE, per germline (reference sequence). The CDR3 spells CASRQGTEAFF. Written as DNA, the CDR3 is TGTGCCAGCAGACAGGGAACTGAAGCTTTCTTT. Combining the CDR3 with reference TRBV5-4 and TRBJ1-1 gives the whole variable domain ETGVTQSPTHLIKTRGQQVTLRCSSQSGHNTVSWYQQALGQGPQFIFQYYREEENGRGNFPPRFSGLQFPNYSSELNVNALELDDSALYLCASRQGTEAFFGQGTRLTVV.

The gene calls are TRBV28 and TRBJ1-2, with a weak D call TRBD1 (6 bases). CDR1 MDHEN and CDR2 SYDVKM come from the germline V gene. V lost 4 bases and J lost 4, with 19 bases in between. This CDR3 contains 16 residues. The CDR3 spells CASSSRAGAYFYGYTF. The DNA for the CDR3 is TGTGCCAGCAGTTCGAGGGCAGGGGCCTACTTCTATGGCTACACCTTC.

This chain links TRBV27 with TRBJ1-6, with 7 positions matching TRBD1. Germline trimming cut 0 bases from V and 9 bases from J; bases unmatched to any gene: 11. Germline loops: CDR1 MNHEY, CDR2 SMNVEV (reference sequence). This CDR3 contains 17 residues. CDR3 bases: TGTGCCAGCAGTTTATCGTGGTATGACAGGGTGCGTTCACCCCTCCACTTT. Its protein product is CASSLSWYDRVRSPLHF.

J is TRBJ1-3 and V is TRBV4-3; 12 bases match TRBD1. Germline V lookup: CDR1 LGHNA, CDR2 YSLEER. J lost 3 bases, V lost 4 bases, and 4 bases had no gene match. There are 16 residues in the CDR3. The CDR3 protein is CASSLGTGGYGNTIYF. Here the CDR3 DNA reads TGCGCCAGCAGCCTCGGGACAGGGGGCTATGGAAACACCATATATTTT.

DNA of the CDR3: TGTGCCAGCGGAGGGACTGCAATTTCGGATTCACCCCTCCACTTT. The encoded protein is CASGGTAISDSPLHF. The chain employs TRBV11-2 and TRBJ1-6; weak D call: TRBD1 (5 bases). The CDR3 has 15 amino acids. CDR1 is SGHAT and CDR2 is FQNNGV in the germline V gene. The V and J ends lost 8 bases and 8 bases respectively, with 19 bases between them.

The rearrangement joins TRBV11-2 to TRBJ1-3, with TRBD1 matching over 7 bases. Germline loops: CDR1 SGHAT, CDR2 FQNNGV. The V gene end was trimmed by 2 bases and the J gene end by 4 bases; junction bases not matched to a gene: 2. The CDR3 has 14 residues. The CDR3 coding sequence is TGTGCCAGCAGCTTAAGACAGGGAGGAAACACCATATATTTT. Amino acid sequence: CASSLRQGGNTIYF.

This clone has only one observation. V is TRBV6-1 and J is TRBJ2-7, with D perhaps TRBD2 (5 bases). Germline V gene data show CDR1 as MNHNS and CDR2 as SASEGT. This CDR3 region has 15 residues. V was pared by 3 bases and J by 0 bases, with 12 bases between. CDR3 in amino acids: CASSDPPGSSYEQYF. The CDR3 coding sequence is TGTGCCAGCAGTGACCCCCCGGGGAGCTCCTACGAGCAGTACTTC.

The chain combines TRBV19 with TRBJ2-7, with D perhaps matching TRBD2 (7 bases). The V gene lost 1 base and the J gene lost 2 bases, with 12 bases spanning the gap. The CDR3 spans 15 residues. CDR1 and CDR2 from the germline V gene are LNHDA and SQIVND (reference sequence). Written as DNA, the CDR3 is TGTGCCAGTAGTATAGTAGGGGGGGCCGCCTACGAGCAGTACTTC. Translation gives CASSIVGGAAYEQYF.

This chain joins TRBV6-5 and TRBJ1-2, with 7 bases aligning to TRBD1. Germline values: CDR1 MNHEY, CDR2 SVGAGI. The length of the CDR3 is 14 residues. After removal of 8 bases from V and 8 bases from J, the junction contained 14 bases not matched to a gene. The CDR3 coding sequence is TGTGCCAGCGCATATTCGGGACAGCGATTGGGCTACACCTTC. It codes for CASAYSGQRLGYTF.

The J gene is TRBJ1-2, the V gene TRBV12-3 or TRBV12-4, with D maybe TRBD1 (5 bases). V lost 9 bases and J 4 bases, leaving 15 bases between the germline ends. There are 13 residues in the CDR3. CDR3 sequence (DNA): TGTGCCAGTCGGAGGCCGGGGGGCTATGGCTACACCTTC. Protein: CASRRPGGYGYTF.

This clone was detected only once. This chain links TRBV5-1 with TRBJ1-1; 7 bases match TRBD1. There are 15 residues in the CDR3. Germline CDR1 SGHRS, CDR2 YFSETQ. V shed 4 bases, J shed 5 bases, and the junction held 11 bases outside the gene matches. CDR3 DNA sequence: TGCGCCAGCAGCCCCGGGACAGCCCCGCAGACTGAAGCTTTCTTT. Residues: CASSPGTAPQTEAFF.

J is TRBJ2-7 and V is TRBV3-1 (or the pseudogene TRBV3-2), with 9 bases aligning to TRBD1. The CDR3 consists of 14 residues. V lost 6 bases to trimming and J lost 1 base; unmatched junction nucleotides: 4. Germline values: CDR1 LGHDT, CDR2 YNNKEL (reference sequence). CDR3 region: CASRTTGGSYEQYF. For the CDR3, the DNA is TGTGCCAGCAGAACGACAGGGGGGTCCTACGAGCAGTACTTC.

The chain uses TRBV27 and TRBJ2-7; perhaps TRBD1 as D (6 bases). The germline V and J ends were trimmed by 5 bases and 3 bases, with 11 bases remaining between them. Per the germline V gene, CDR1 is MNHEY and CDR2 is SMNVEV (reference sequence). The CDR3 is 13 amino acids. In DNA, the CDR3 is TGTGCCAGCAGTAAGCGGACAGACTACGAGCAGTACTTC. It yields the protein CASSKRTDYEQYF.

The V call is TRBV7-2, the J call TRBJ2-3; D gene ambiguous. Germline lookup yields CDR1 SGHTA and CDR2 FQGNSA. Trimming pared 5 bases from V and 4 bases from J, leaving 10 bases between. This CDR3 has 13 residues. The CDR3 nucleotides are TGTGCCAGCAGCCGCAGACTGCCAGATACGCAGTATTTT. This encodes CASSRRLPDTQYF.

The chain employs TRBV30 and TRBJ1-4; TRBD1 aligns across 7 bases. Trimming at V came to 5 bases and at J to 8 bases, leaving 5 bases not matched to a gene. Per germline, CDR1 GTSNPN and CDR2 SVGIG (reference sequence). The CDR3 totals 12 residues. The CDR3 reads CAWSDRWEKLFF. The CDR3 coding sequence is TGTGCCTGGTCGGACAGGTGGGAAAAACTGTTTTTT.

This rearrangement joins TRBV3-1 (or the pseudogene TRBV3-2) to TRBJ1-1; the match to TRBD1 covers 7 bases. Per the germline V gene, CDR1 is LGHDT and CDR2 is YNNKEL (reference sequence). V gave up 1 base and J gave up 1 base; unmatched junction bases: 12. The CDR3 has 18 amino acids. The CDR3 is CASSQVRWPGGENTEAFF. Written as DNA, the CDR3 is TGTGCCAGCAGCCAAGTAAGGTGGCCAGGGGGAGAGAACACTGAAGCTTTCTTT.

V usage is TRBV4-3 and J usage is TRBJ2-7; 14 positions agree with TRBD2. CDR3 length: 16 residues. Germline CDR1 and CDR2: LGHNA and YSLEER. V shed 4 bases and J 3 bases; nucleotides not matched to a gene: 5. The CDR3 bases are TGCGCCAGCAGCCGAGGACTAGCGGGGGGATACTACGAGCAGTACTTC. Translating it yields CASSRGLAGGYYEQYF.

The V call is TRBV18, the J call TRBJ1-2; D is unclear. The CDR3 loop spans 16 amino acids. The germline V and J ends were trimmed by 5 bases and 4 bases, with 20 bases remaining between them. Germline lookup yields CDR1 KGHSH and CDR2 LQKENI. This CDR3 is CASSASSSHTLYGYTF. CDR3 nucleotides: TGTGCCAGCTCAGCTTCGTCTTCCCACACCCTCTATGGCTACACCTTC.

The chain recombines TRBV15 with TRBJ2-7, with a possible D match to TRBD1 (6 bases). The CDR3 consists of 14 residues. V was pared by 1 base and J by 2 bases, with 9 bases between. The germline CDR1 and CDR2 sequences are LNHNV and YYDKDF (reference sequence). Here the CDR3 DNA reads TGTGCCACCAGCAGAGGGACAGAGACCTACGAGCAGTACTTC. Translated: CATSRGTETYEQYF.

The chain carries TRBV2 and TRBJ2-2; D not resolved. The CDR3 is 15 amino acids. Germline CDR1 is SNHLY and CDR2 is FYNNEI. V gave up 5 bases and J gave up 4 bases, with 14 bases separating them. CDR3 in DNA: TGTGCCAGCAGTCTTTCCGCTATTACCACCGGGGAGCTGTTTTTT. Amino acid sequence: CASSLSAITTGELFF. The full variable domain, rest sourced from reference TRBV2 and TRBJ2-2, is EPEVTQTPSHQVTQMGQEVILRCVPISNHLYFYWYRQILGQKVEFLVSFYNNEISEKSEIFDDQFSVERPDGSNFTLKIRSTKLEDSAMYFCASSLSAITTGELFFGEGSRLTVL.

The chain recombines TRBV5-6 with TRBJ1-6; TRBD1 might be the D (5 bases). From germline, CDR1 is SGHDT and CDR2 YYEEEE. V lost 4 bases to trimming and J lost 14 bases, with 10 bases between them. The CDR3 extends over 11 amino acids. The CDR3 reads CASSADSTLHF. In DNA, the CDR3 is TGTGCCAGCAGCGCTGACAGTACCCTCCACTTT.

This chain joins TRBV6-5 and TRBJ1-5; 11 bases fit TRBD1. Germline trimming cut 3 bases from V and 4 bases from J; bases unmatched to any gene: 5. This CDR3 has 16 residues. Germline CDR1 MNHEY, CDR2 SVGAGI. CDR3 sequence: CASSYFGTGGNQPQHF. Here the CDR3 DNA reads TGTGCCAGCAGTTATTTTGGGACAGGGGGAAATCAGCCCCAGCATTTT.

The chain recombines TRBV24-1 with TRBJ2-3, with D perhaps matching TRBD2 (6 bases). V was cut by 4 bases and J by 4 bases, with 17 bases left in between. CDR1 is KGHDR and CDR2 is SFDVKD in the germline V gene. The length of the CDR3 is 16 residues. The CDR3 region is CATSDASGTEADTQYF. Here the CDR3 DNA reads TGTGCCACCAGTGACGCTTCCGGGACTGAAGCAGATACGCAGTATTTT.

This clone was detected once. V usage is TRBV5-1 and J usage is TRBJ2-1, with D uncertain. The germline V gene has CDR1 SGHRS and CDR2 YFSETQ. V lost 0 bases and J lost 5, with 12 bases in between. The CDR3 contains 15 residues. The CDR3 DNA sequence: TGCGCCAGCAGCTTGGAACCTGGCGACAACAATGAGCAGTTCTTC. This encodes CASSLEPGDNNEQFF.

The gene calls are TRBV20-1 and TRBJ2-3; no clear D gene. Germline V gives CDR1 DFQATT, CDR2 SNEGSKA (reference sequence). V was cut by 5 bases and J by 2 bases, with 5 bases left in between. The CDR3 runs 11 residues. The CDR3 DNA follows: TGCAGTGCTGGGCCCACAGATACGCAGTATTTT. Protein sequence: CSAGPTDTQYF.

The count of this clone is one. J is TRBJ2-1 and V is TRBV5-4; 10 positions agree with TRBD1. The CDR3 loop spans 15 amino acids. V was clipped by 4 bases and J by 6 bases; unmatched bases: 7. Germline V gene sequence: CDR1 SGHNT, CDR2 YYREEE (reference sequence). DNA of the CDR3: TGTGCCAGCAGCGCGGGACAGGGGATGAGCAATGAGCAGTTCTTC. Translation: CASSAGQGMSNEQFF.

V and J are TRBV6-6 and TRBJ2-2; 10 bases align to TRBD1. The CDR3 loop spans 16 amino acids. The trim removed 6 bases at V and 2 bases at J, leaving 6 bases unmatched. Germline V CDR1 and CDR2: MNHNY, SVGAGI (reference sequence). The CDR3 sequence: CASRSGQGGNTGELFF. The CDR3 coding sequence is TGTGCCAGCAGGTCCGGACAGGGGGGAAACACCGGGGAGCTGTTTTTT.